This record concerns one T cell receptor beta chain sequence. This entry comes from a study of blood T cell repertoires in COVID-19. Germline V gene data show CDR1 as MDHEN and CDR2 as SYDVKM. The J segment lost 0 bases and the V segment lost 11 bases, leaving 23 bases of the junction unmatched. The CDR3 has 19 amino acids. Sequenced by immunoSEQ multiplex PCR; TCRdb stores in-frame clones only, minus some. The sample contains about 200,000 clones, 86% of which appear only once. The sequence came from a man between 35 and 55 years old with acute COVID-19. The sample consisted of PBMCs or T cells enriched from blood (not recorded which). The V call is TRBV28, the J call TRBJ1-1; 8 nucleotides line up with TRBD1. CDR3 coding DNA: TGTGCCGCGACCCCTTTGGGTAGAACCGGGACAGGTATGAACACTGAAGCTTTCTTT. It translates to CAATPLGRTGTGMNTEAFF.